The rows below give T cell receptor beta chains drawn from one sample of a study of OX40 agonist ivuxolimab in advanced cancers. Some clones are missing from TCRdb's copy, which holds only in-frame ones; the method was immunoSEQ multiplex PCR. Seen here are some 50,000 clones, approximately 83% observed once, and the top ten hold 12% to 15%. The sequenced sample was CD4+ or CD8+ T cells sorted from blood, obtained in a trial of the OX40 agonist ivuxolimab. These receptors all stem from an adult with an advanced solid tumor such as melanoma, head and neck, liver or kidney cancer. The CDR3 runs from the conserved cysteine through the conserved F or W. Fields, in order: CDR3 length, V gene, J gene, clone size, D gene, CDR3 protein. D genes are given only for firm matches. Only some rows state a clone size, as once, few, many or a class for expanded clones.

cdr3_length: 13
v_call: TRBV9
j_call: TRBJ1-2
clone_size: -
d_call: -
cdr3_aa: CASSVVAGYGYTF

cdr3_length: 15
v_call: TRBV28
j_call: TRBJ2-1
clone_size: -
d_call: -
cdr3_aa: CASSLGLGARGEQFF

cdr3_length: 13
v_call: TRBV10-3
j_call: TRBJ1-1
clone_size: few
d_call: TRBD1
cdr3_aa: CASSYQGATEAFF

cdr3_length: 16
v_call: TRBV19
j_call: TRBJ1-5
clone_size: few
d_call: -
cdr3_aa: CASSSRQGRSNQPQHF

cdr3_length: 13
v_call: TRBV19
j_call: TRBJ2-5
clone_size: -
d_call: -
cdr3_aa: CASRDSYQETQYF

cdr3_length: 14
v_call: TRBV6-1
j_call: TRBJ2-2
clone_size: -
d_call: TRBD1
cdr3_aa: CASSATGGSGELFF

cdr3_length: 14
v_call: TRBV5-1
j_call: TRBJ1-4
clone_size: once
d_call: TRBD1
cdr3_aa: CASSFQGAFEKLFF

cdr3_length: 17
v_call: TRBV28
j_call: TRBJ2-7
clone_size: -
d_call: -
cdr3_aa: CASSLSHPDWSSYEQYF

cdr3_length: 13
v_call: TRBV6-5
j_call: TRBJ1-3
clone_size: -
d_call: -
cdr3_aa: CASSRGRGNTIYF

cdr3_length: 13
v_call: TRBV25-1
j_call: TRBJ2-5
clone_size: -
d_call: -
cdr3_aa: CASSEAARETQYF

cdr3_length: 14
v_call: TRBV9
j_call: TRBJ2-1
clone_size: -
d_call: -
cdr3_aa: CASSPTGTTIEQFF

cdr3_length: 14
v_call: TRBV5-1
j_call: TRBJ2-5
clone_size: -
d_call: -
cdr3_aa: CASSLFPGLETQYF

cdr3_length: 13
v_call: TRBV7-8
j_call: TRBJ1-2
clone_size: -
d_call: TRBD1
cdr3_aa: CASSPGQGGGYTF

cdr3_length: 15
v_call: TRBV18
j_call: TRBJ2-3
clone_size: -
d_call: -
cdr3_aa: CASSPWTDAADTQYF

cdr3_length: 17
v_call: TRBV5-5
j_call: TRBJ2-2
clone_size: -
d_call: -
cdr3_aa: CASSLPFGSLNTGELFF

cdr3_length: 22
v_call: TRBV21-1
j_call: TRBJ2-2
clone_size: -
d_call: -
cdr3_aa: CASSIRRGRVLLQFANTGELFF

cdr3_length: 15
v_call: TRBV19
j_call: TRBJ1-2
clone_size: -
d_call: -
cdr3_aa: CASSIPARGLYGYTF

cdr3_length: 14
v_call: TRBV11-2
j_call: TRBJ1-2
clone_size: few
d_call: TRBD1
cdr3_aa: CASRHRDRNYGYTF

cdr3_length: 14
v_call: TRBV18
j_call: TRBJ1-4
clone_size: -
d_call: -
cdr3_aa: CASSPDSLNEKLFF

cdr3_length: 17
v_call: TRBV21-1
j_call: TRBJ2-1
clone_size: -
d_call: -
cdr3_aa: CASSKGPEGGPYNEQFF

cdr3_length: 14
v_call: TRBV7-3
j_call: TRBJ1-1
clone_size: once
d_call: TRBD1
cdr3_aa: CASSLQGVRTEAFF

cdr3_length: 12
v_call: TRBV28
j_call: TRBJ2-7
clone_size: -
d_call: -
cdr3_aa: CASTRAVDEQYF

cdr3_length: 16
v_call: TRBV2
j_call: TRBJ2-5
clone_size: -
d_call: TRBD1
cdr3_aa: CASRDPGQGSAGSQYF

cdr3_length: 15
v_call: TRBV29-1
j_call: TRBJ1-2
clone_size: once
d_call: -
cdr3_aa: CSVGVRRLANYGYTF

cdr3_length: 15
v_call: TRBV5-1
j_call: TRBJ2-1
clone_size: -
d_call: TRBD2
cdr3_aa: CASNPLAGLNNEQFF

cdr3_length: 15
v_call: TRBV19
j_call: TRBJ2-1
clone_size: -
d_call: -
cdr3_aa: CASSISASSYNEQFF